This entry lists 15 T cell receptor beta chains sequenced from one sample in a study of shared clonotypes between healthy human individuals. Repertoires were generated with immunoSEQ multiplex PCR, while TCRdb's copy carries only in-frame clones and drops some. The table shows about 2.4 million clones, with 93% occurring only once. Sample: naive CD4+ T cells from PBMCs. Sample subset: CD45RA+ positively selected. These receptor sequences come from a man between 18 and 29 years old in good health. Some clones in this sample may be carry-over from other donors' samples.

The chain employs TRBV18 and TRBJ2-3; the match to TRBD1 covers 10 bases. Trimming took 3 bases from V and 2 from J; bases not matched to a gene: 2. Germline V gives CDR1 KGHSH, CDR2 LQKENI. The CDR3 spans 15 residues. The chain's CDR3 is CASSPGTGDTDTQYF. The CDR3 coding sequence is TGTGCCAGCTCACCTGGGACAGGGGACACAGATACGCAGTATTTT.

CDR3 sequence reads: CASSYEGAGNTIYF. In DNA form, the CDR3 reads TGTGCCAGCAGCTACGAAGGGGCTGGAAACACCATATATTTT. The V gene is TRBV2, the J gene TRBJ1-3; a possible D gene is TRBD1 (5 bases). The germline CDR1 and CDR2 sequences are SNHLY and FYNNEI. V dropped 6 bases and J dropped 2 bases, with 11 bases sitting between them. The CDR3 extends over 14 amino acids.

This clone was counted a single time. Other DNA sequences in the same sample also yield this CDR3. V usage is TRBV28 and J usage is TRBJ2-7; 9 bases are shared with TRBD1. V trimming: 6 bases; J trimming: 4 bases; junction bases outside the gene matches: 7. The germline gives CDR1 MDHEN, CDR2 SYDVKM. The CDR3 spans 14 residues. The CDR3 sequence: CASSPTGGGYEQYF. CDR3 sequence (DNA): TGTGCCAGCAGCCCCACAGGGGGCGGTTACGAGCAGTACTTC.

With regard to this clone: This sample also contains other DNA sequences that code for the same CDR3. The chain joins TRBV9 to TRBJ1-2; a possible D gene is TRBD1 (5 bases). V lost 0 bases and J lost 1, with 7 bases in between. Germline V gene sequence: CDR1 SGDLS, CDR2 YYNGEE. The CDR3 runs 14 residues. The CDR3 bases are TGTGCCAGCAGCGTAGGACAGCATAACTATGGCTACACCTTC. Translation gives CASSVGQHNYGYTF.

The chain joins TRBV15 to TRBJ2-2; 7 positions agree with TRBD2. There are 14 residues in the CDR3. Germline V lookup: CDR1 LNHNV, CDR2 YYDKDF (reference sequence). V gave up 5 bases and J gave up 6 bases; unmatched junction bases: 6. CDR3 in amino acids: CATSGLVGAGELFF. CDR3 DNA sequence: TGTGCCACCAGCGGACTAGTCGGGGCCGGGGAGCTGTTTTTT.

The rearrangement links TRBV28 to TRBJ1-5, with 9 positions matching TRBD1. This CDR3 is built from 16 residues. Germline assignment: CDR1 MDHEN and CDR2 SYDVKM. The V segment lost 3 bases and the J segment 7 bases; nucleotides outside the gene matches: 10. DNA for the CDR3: TGTGCCAGCAGTTTCCCATTTGGGACAGGGTGGCAGCCCCAGCATTTT. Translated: CASSFPFGTGWQPQHF.

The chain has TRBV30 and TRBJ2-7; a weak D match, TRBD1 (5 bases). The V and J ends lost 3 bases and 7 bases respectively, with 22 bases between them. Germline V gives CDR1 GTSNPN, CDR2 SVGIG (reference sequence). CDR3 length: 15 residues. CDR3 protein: CAWRRQPTPNIEQYF. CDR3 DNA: TGTGCCTGGAGGAGACAGCCAACCCCCAACATAGAGCAGTACTTC.

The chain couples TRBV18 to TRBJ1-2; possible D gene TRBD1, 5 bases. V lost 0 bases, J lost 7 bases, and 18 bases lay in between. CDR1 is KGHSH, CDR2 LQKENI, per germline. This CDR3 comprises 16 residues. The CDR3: CASSPPGPTQRGGYTF. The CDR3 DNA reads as TGTGCCAGCTCACCACCGGGACCCACACAACGAGGTGGCTACACCTTC. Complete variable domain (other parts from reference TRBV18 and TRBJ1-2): NAGVMQNPRHLVRRRGQEARLRCSPMKGHSHVYWYRQLPEEGLKFMVYLQKENIIDESGMPKERFSAEFPKEGPSILRIQQVVRGDSAAYFCASSPPGPTQRGGYTFGSGTRLTVV.

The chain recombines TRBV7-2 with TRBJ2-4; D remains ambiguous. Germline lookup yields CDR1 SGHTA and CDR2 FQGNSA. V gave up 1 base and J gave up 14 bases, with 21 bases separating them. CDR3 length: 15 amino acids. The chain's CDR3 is CASSLVSQPGRTKYF. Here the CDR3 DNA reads TGTGCCAGCAGCTTAGTAAGCCAGCCAGGTAGAACTAAGTACTTC.

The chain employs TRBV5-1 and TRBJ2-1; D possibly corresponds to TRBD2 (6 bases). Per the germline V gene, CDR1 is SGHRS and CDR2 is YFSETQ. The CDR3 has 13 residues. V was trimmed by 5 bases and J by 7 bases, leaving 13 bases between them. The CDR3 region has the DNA TGCGCCAGCAGATGGCGGGACGAGAATGAGCAGTTCTTC. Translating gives CASRWRDENEQFF.

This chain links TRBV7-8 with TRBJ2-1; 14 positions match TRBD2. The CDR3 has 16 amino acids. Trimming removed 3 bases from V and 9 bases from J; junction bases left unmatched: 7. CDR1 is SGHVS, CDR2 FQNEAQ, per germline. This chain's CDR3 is CASSFTGLAGEGEQFF. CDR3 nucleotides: TGTGCCAGCAGCTTTACGGGACTAGCGGGAGAGGGTGAGCAGTTCTTC.

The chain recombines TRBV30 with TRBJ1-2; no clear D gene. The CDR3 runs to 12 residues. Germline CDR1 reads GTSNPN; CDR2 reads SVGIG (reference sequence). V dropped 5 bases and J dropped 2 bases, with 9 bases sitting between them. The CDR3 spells CAWAHLNYGYTF. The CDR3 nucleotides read TGTGCCTGGGCTCATCTCAACTATGGCTACACCTTC. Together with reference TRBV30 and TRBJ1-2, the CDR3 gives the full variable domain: SQTIHQWPATLVQPVGSPLSLECTVEGTSNPNLYWYRQAAGRGLQLLFYSVGIGQISSEVPQNLSASRPQDRQFILSSKKLLLSDSGFYLCAWAHLNYGYTFGSGTRLTVV.

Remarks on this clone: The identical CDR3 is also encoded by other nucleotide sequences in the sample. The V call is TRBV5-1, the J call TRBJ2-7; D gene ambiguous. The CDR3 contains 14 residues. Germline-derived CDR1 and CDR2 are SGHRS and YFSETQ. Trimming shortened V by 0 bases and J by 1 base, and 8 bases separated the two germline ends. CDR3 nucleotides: TGCGCCAGCAGCTTGGCTGGCGGATCCTACGAGCAGTACTTC. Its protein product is CASSLAGGSYEQYF.

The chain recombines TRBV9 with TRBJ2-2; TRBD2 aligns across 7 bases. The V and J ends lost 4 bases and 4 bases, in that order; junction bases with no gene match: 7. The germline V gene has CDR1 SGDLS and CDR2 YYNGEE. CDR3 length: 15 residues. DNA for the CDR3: TGTGCCAGCAGCCCTGGGGGAGGGACCACCGGGGAGCTGTTTTTT. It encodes CASSPGGGTTGELFF. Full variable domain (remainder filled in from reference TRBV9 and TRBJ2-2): DSGVTQTPKHLITATGQRVTLRCSPRSGDLSVYWYQQSLDQGLQFLIQYYNGEERAKGNILERFSAQQFPDLHSELNLSSLELGDSALYFCASSPGGGTTGELFFGEGSRLTVL.

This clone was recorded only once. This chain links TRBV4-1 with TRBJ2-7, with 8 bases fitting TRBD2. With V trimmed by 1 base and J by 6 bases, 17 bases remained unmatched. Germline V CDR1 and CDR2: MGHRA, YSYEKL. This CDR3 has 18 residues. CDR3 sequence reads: CASSQGAASGLRLGEQYF. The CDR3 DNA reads TGCGCCAGCAGCCAAGGCGCCGCTAGCGGGTTAAGACTCGGCGAGCAGTACTTC.